The text below deals with one TCR beta chain. V gave up 4 bases and J gave up 7 bases, with 15 bases separating them. Germline V gene lookup returns CDR1 SGDLS and CDR2 YYNGEE. CDR3 length equals 13 residues. This sample was taken from a study of blood T cell repertoires in COVID-19. Study at large: Sources were T cells, B-cell-depleted T cells, or PBMCs; the material itself was cDNA or gDNA.

In the original analysis: Reference gene primer amplification gave estimated nucleated cell counts. Measured with immunoSEQ multiplex PCR; TCRdb has only the in-frame clones, and not every one. V and J calls and clone size follow that table, whereas D and trimming were derived from the DNA. The repertoire has under 300,000 clones, 85% to 90% of them found once; the top ten carry roughly 12%. This sequence joins TRBV9 and TRBJ2-7; TRBD2 might be the D (5 bases). The sequenced sample was peripheral blood. The clonotype originates from a woman under 40 with COVID-19, enrolled during active disease. The CDR3, as DNA: TGTGCCAGCAGCCCCACTACGGGAACGGAGCAGTACTTC. Residues: CASSPTTGTEQYF.